The source of this T cell receptor (beta chain) is a study of blood T cell repertoires in COVID-19. Clones were read by immunoSEQ multiplex PCR, and TCRdb kept only the in-frame ones, dropping some. In the table there are nearly 200,000 clones, about 85% of which are singletons. This CDR3 has 13 amino acids. The V and J ends lost 3 bases and 5 bases respectively, with 8 bases between them. CDR1 is LNHDA, CDR2 SQIVND, per germline (reference sequence). The chain is built from TRBV19 and TRBJ2-1, with D maybe TRBD2 (6 bases). Sequencing was carried out using peripheral blood. This receptor was identified in a man aged 60 to 75 with COVID-19, enrolled during active disease. CDR3 residues: CASSIGGDNEQFF. The CDR3 nucleotides read TGTGCCAGTAGTATCGGGGGAGACAATGAGCAGTTCTTC.